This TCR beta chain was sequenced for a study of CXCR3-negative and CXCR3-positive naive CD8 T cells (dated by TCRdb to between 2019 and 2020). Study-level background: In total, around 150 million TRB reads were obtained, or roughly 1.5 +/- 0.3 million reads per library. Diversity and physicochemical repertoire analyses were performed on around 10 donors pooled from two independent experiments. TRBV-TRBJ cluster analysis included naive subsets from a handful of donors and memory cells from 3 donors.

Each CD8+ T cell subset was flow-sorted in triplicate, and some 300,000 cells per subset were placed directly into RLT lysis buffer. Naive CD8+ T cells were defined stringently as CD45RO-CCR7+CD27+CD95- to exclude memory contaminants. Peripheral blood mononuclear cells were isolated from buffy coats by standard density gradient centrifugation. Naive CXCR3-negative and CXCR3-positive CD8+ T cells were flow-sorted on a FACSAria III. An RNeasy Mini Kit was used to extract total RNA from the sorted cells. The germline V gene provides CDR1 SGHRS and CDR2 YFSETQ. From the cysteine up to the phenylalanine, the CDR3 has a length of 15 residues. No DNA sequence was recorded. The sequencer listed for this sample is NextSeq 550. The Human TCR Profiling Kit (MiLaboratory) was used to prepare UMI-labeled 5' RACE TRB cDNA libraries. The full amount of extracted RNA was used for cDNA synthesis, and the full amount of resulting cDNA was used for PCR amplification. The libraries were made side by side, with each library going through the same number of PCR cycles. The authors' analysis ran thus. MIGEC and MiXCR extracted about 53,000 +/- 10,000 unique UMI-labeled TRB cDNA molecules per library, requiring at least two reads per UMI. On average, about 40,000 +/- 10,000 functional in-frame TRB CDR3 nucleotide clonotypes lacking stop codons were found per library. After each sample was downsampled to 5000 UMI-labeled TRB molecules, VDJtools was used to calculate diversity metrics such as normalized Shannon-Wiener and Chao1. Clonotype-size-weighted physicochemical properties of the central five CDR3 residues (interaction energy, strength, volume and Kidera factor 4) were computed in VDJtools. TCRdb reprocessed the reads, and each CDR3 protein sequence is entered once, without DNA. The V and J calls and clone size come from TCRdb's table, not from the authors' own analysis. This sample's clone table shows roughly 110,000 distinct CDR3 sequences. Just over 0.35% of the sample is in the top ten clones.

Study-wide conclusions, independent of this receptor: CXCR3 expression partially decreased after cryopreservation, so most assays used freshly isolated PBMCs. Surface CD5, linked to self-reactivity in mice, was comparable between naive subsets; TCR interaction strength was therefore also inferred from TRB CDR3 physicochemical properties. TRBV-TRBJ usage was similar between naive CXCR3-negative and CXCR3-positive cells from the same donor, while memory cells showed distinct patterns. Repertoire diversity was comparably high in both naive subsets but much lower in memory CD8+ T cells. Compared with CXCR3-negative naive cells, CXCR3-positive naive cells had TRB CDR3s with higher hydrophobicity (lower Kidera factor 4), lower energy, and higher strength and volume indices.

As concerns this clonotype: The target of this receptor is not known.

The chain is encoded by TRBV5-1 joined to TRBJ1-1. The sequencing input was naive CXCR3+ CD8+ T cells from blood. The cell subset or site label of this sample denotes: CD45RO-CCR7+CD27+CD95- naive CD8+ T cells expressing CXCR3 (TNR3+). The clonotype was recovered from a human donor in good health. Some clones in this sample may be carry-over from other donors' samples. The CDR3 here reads CASSLTESEDTEAFF. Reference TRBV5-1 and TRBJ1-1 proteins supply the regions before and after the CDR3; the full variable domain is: KAGVTQTPRYLIKTRGQQVTLSCSPISGHRSVSWYQQTPGQGLQFLFEYFSETQRNKGNFPGRFSGRQFSNSRSEMNVSTLELGDSALYLCASSLTESEDTEAFFGQGTRLTVV.